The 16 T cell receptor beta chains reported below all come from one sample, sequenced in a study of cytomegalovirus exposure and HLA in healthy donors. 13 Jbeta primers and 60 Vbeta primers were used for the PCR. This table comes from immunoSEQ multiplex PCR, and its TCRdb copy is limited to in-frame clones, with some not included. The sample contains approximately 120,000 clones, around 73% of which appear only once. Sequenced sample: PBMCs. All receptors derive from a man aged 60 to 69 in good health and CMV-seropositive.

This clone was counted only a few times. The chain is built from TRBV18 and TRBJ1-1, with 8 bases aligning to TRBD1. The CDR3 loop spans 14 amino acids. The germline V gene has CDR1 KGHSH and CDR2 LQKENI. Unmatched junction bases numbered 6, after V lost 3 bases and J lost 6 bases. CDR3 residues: CASSPSSRGPEAFF. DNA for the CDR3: TGTGCCAGCTCACCCTCCTCCAGGGGGCCTGAAGCTTTCTTT.

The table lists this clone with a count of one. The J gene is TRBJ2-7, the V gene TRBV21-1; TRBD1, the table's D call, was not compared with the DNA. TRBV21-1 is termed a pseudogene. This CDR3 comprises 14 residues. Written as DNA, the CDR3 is TGTGCCAGCACCGGAGGGACAGGGGCTGACGAGCAGTACTTC. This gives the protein CASTGGTGADEQYF.

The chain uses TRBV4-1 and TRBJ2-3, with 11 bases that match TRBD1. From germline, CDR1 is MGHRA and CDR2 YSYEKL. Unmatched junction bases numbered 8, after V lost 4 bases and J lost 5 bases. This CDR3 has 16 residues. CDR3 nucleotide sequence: TGCGCCAGCAGCCCCCTGGACAGGGGGCGCAGAGATACGCAGTATTTT. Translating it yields CASSPLDRGRRDTQYF.

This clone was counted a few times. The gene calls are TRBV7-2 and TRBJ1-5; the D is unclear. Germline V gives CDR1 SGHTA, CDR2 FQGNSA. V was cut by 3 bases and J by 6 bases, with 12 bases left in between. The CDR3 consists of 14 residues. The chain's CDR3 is CASSFPGYVQPQHF. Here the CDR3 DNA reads TGTGCCAGCAGCTTCCCGGGGTATGTTCAGCCCCAGCATTTT.

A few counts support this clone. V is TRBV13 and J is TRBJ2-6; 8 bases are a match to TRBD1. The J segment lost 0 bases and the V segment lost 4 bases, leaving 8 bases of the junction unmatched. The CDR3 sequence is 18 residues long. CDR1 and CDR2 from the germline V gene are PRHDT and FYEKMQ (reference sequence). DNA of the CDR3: TGTGCCAGCAGCTACGGTGGACAGGGTTACTCTGGGGCCAACGTCCTGACTTTC. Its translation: CASSYGGQGYSGANVLTF. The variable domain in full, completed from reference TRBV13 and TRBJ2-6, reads AAGVIQSPRHLIKEKRETATLKCYPIPRHDTVYWYQQGPGQDPQFLISFYEKMQSDKGSIPDRFSAQQFSDYHSELNMSSLELGDSALYFCASSYGGQGYSGANVLTFGAGSRLTVL.

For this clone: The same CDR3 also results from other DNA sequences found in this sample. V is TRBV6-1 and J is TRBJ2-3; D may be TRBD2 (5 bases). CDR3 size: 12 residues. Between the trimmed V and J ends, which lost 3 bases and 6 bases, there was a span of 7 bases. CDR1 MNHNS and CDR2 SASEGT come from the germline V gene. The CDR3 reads CASSDSGDTQYF. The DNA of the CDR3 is TGTGCCAGCAGTGATTCGGGGGATACGCAGTATTTT.

The CDR3 reads CASNLAERNQPQHF. Written as DNA, the CDR3 is TGTGCCAGCAATTTGGCGGAGCGCAATCAGCCCCAGCATTTT. J is TRBJ1-5 and V is TRBV2; D remains unclear. The V end was cut by 7 bases, the J end by 2 bases, with 12 bases between. Germline CDR1 reads SNHLY; CDR2 reads FYNNEI. This CDR3 region has 14 residues.

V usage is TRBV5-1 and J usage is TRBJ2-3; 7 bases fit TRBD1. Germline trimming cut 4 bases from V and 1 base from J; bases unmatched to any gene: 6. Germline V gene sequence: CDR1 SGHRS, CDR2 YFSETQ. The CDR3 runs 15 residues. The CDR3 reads CASSLGTAGTDTQYF. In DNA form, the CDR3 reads TGCGCCAGCAGCCTGGGGACAGCGGGCACAGATACGCAGTATTTT.

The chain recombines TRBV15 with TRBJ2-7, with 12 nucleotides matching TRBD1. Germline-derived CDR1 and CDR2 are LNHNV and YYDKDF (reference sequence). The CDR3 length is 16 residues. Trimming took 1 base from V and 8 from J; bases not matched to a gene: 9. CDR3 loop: CATSRGNRDRGLKQYF. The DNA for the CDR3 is TGTGCCACCAGCAGAGGCAACCGGGACAGGGGGCTTAAGCAGTACTTC.

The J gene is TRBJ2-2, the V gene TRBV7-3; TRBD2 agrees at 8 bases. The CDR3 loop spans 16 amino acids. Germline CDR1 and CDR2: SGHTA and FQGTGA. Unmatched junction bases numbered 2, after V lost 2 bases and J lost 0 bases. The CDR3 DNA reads TGTGCCAGCAGCTTATCGGGGGGGACGAACACCGGGGAGCTGTTTTTT. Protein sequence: CASSLSGGTNTGELFF.

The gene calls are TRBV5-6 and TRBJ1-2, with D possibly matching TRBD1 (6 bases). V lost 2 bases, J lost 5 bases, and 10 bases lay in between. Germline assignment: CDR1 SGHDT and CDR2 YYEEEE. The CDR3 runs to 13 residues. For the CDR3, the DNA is TGTGCCAGCAGCTTCAGGGGATGGTATGGCTACACCTTC. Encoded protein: CASSFRGWYGYTF.

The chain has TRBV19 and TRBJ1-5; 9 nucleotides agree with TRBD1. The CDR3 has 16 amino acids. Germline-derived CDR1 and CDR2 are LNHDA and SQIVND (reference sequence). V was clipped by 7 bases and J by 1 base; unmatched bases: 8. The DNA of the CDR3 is TGTGCCAGTAAACACAGGGGGCTGCAAAGCAATCAGCCCCAGCATTTT. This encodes CASKHRGLQSNQPQHF.

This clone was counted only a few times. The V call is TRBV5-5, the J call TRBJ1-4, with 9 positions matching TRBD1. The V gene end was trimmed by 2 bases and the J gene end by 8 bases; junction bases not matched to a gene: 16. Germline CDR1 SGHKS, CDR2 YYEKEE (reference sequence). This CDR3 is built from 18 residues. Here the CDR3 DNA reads TGTGCCAGCAGCTTTGCGCTTTGGGCGGGACAGGGAAAAGAAAAACTGTTTTTT. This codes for CASSFALWAGQGKEKLFF.

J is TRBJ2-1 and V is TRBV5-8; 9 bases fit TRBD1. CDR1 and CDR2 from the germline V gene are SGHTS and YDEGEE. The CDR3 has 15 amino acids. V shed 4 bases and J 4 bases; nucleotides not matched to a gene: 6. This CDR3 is CASSETGTGYNEQFF. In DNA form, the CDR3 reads TGTGCCAGCAGCGAGACCGGGACAGGGTACAATGAGCAGTTCTTC.

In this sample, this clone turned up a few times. This CDR3 is CASSLLGGRDTQYF. In nucleotides, the CDR3 is TGTGCCAGCAGCTTACTAGGGGGCAGGGATACGCAGTATTTT. V usage is TRBV7-9 and J usage is TRBJ2-3, with 7 bases that match TRBD1. The CDR3 loop spans 14 amino acids. V gave up 2 bases and J gave up 6 bases; unmatched junction bases: 5. Germline CDR1 and CDR2: SEHNR and FQNEAQ (reference sequence). The full variable domain, its missing parts supplied by reference TRBV7-9 and TRBJ2-3, is DTGVSQNPRHKITKRGQNVTFRCDPISEHNRLYWYRQTLGQGPEFLTYFQNEAQLEKSRLLSDRFSAERPKGSFSTLEIQRTEQGDSAMYLCASSLLGGRDTQYFGPGTRLTVL.

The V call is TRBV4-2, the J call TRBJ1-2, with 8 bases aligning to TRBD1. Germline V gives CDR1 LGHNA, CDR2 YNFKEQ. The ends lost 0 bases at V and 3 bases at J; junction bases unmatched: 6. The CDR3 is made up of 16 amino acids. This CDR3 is CASSQDPGGEYYGYTF. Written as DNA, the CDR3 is TGTGCCAGCAGCCAAGACCCAGGGGGCGAGTACTATGGCTACACCTTC.